Listed below are T cell receptor beta chains from one sample, sequenced in a study of OX40 agonist ivuxolimab in advanced cancers. The method was immunoSEQ multiplex PCR; TCRdb's version includes in-frame clones alone and lacks a portion of them. The profile shows over 50,000 clones, approximately 88% of them singletons. Sample: CD4+ or CD8+ T cells sorted from blood, taken in a trial of the OX40 agonist ivuxolimab. Every receptor here comes from an adult with an advanced solid tumor such as melanoma, head and neck, liver or kidney cancer. Both conserved end residues are part of each CDR3. A D gene is named only where the DNA matches it firmly. Expanded clones get a size class; other rows say once, few or many, or leave the size out.

>TRBV6-5|TRBJ2-3|NA|NA
CASSQGRATDTQYF
TGTGCCAGCTCTCAGGGAAGGGCCACAGATACGCAGTATTTT
>TRBV18|TRBJ1-4|NA|few
CASSARRVQGHNEKLFF
TGTGCCAGCTCAGCCAGGAGAGTTCAGGGGCACAATGAAAAACTGTTTTTT
>TRBV4-3|TRBJ2-7|TRBD2|NA
CASSQRTSGSTYEQYF
TGCGCCAGCAGCCAACGGACTAGCGGGAGCACCTACGAGCAGTACTTC
>TRBV27|TRBJ1-3|NA|NA
CASRYSGVSSGNTIYF
TGTGCCAGCAGATATAGCGGGGTTAGCTCTGGAAACACCATATATTTT
>TRBV5-1|TRBJ2-5|NA|NA
CASSLGVGRSEETQYF
TGCGCCAGCAGCTTGGGGGTGGGCAGGAGTGAGGAGACCCAGTACTTC
>TRBV25-1|TRBJ2-3|NA|NA
CASSELRQASTDTQYF
TGTGCCAGCAGTGAACTAAGACAGGCTAGCACAGATACGCAGTATTTT
>TRBV11-2|TRBJ2-5|NA|NA
CASSLSTAETQYF
TGTGCCAGCAGCTTAAGTACAGCAGAGACCCAGTACTTC
>TRBV9|TRBJ1-5|NA|few
CASSAHSNQPQHF
TGTGCCAGCAGTGCACATAGCAATCAGCCCCAGCATTTT
>TRBV10-3|TRBJ1-2|TRBD1|NA
CAISLNPAGQEIYGYTF
TGTGCCATCAGTCTAAACCCGGCGGGACAGGAGATCTATGGCTACACCTTC
>TRBV6-1|TRBJ2-7|NA|NA
CASSELNIYEQYF
TGTGCCAGCAGTGAACTCAACATATACGAGCAGTACTTC
>TRBV6-5|TRBJ1-2|NA|NA
CASSSGYGYTF
TGTGCCAGCAGTTCAGGGTATGGCTACACCTTC
>TRBV29-1|TRBJ1-2|NA|few
CSVEDTSRNYGYTF
TGCAGCGTTGAAGATACGTCCAGGAACTATGGCTACACCTTC
>TRBV7-3|TRBJ2-2|TRBD1|few
CASSPQDRVGELFF
TGTGCCAGCAGCCCCCAGGACAGGGTTGGGGAGCTGTTTTTT